The T cell receptor (beta chain) described here comes from a study of a mutant IDH1 vaccine in newly diagnosed glioma. Only in-frame clones appear in the TCRdb table, and some are missing; sequencing was by immunoSEQ multiplex PCR. Of around 31,000 clones in the sample, roughly 78% are singletons; the top ten hold over 20%. Time point denoted: week 11, during vaccination. Alongside topical imiquimod, each dose of vaccine comprised 300 ug of mutant IDH1 20-mer peptide. A remark on this clone: The antigen is unknown.

The CDR3 contains 17 residues. CDR1 and CDR2 (germline): WNHNN, SYGVQD (reference sequence). J lost 4 bases, V lost 3 bases, and 13 bases had no gene match. The genes are TRBV10-1 and TRBJ2-7, with 9 bases lining up with TRBD1. The sample consisted of PBMCs, taken from a glioma patient whose treatment included an IDH1 peptide vaccine. This sequence was found in a young man with glioma. The CDR3 DNA is TGCGCCAGCAGTGATGCCGGGACAGGGAAAGGTGTTTACGAGCAGTACTTC. Amino acid sequence: CASSDAGTGKGVYEQYF.